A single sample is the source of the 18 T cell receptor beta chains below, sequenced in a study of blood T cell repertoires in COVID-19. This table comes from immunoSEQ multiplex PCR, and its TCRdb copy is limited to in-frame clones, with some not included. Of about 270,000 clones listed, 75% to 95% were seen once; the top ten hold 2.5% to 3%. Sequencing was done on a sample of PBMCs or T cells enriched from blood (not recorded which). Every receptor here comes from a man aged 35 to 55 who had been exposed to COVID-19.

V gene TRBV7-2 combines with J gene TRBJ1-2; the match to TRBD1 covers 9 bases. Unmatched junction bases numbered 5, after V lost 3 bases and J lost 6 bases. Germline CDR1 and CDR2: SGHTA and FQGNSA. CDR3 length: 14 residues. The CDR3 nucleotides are TGTGCCAGCAGCTTCCAGACAGGGGGAAATGGCTACACCTTC. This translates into CASSFQTGGNGYTF.

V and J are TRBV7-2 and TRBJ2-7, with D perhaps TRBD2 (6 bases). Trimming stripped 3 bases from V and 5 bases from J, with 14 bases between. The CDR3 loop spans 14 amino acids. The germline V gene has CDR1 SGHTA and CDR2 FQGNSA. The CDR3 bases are TGTGCCAGCAGCTTTACCGGGAGAGACGACGAGCAGTACTTC. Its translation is CASSFTGRDDEQYF.

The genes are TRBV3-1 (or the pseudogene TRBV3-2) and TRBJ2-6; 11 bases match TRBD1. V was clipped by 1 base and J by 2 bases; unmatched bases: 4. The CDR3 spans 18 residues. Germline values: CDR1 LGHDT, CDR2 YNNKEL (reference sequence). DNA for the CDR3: TGTGCCAGCAGCCAAGTACCGGGACAGGGGGCTGGGGCCAACGTCCTGACTTTC. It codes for CASSQVPGQGAGANVLTF.

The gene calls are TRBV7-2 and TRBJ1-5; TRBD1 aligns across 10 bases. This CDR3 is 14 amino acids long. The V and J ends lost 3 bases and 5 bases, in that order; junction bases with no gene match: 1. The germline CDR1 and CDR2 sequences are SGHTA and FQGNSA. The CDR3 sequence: CASSFGQGDQPQHF. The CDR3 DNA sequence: TGTGCCAGCAGCTTCGGACAGGGGGATCAGCCCCAGCATTTT.

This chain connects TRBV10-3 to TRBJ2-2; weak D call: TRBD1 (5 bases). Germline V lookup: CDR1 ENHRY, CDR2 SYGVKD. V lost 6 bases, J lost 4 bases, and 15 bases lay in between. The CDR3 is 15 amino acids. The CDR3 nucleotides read TGTGCCATCAGCGCAGTTGGGGCCCGCACCGGGGAGCTGTTTTTT. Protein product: CAISAVGARTGELFF.

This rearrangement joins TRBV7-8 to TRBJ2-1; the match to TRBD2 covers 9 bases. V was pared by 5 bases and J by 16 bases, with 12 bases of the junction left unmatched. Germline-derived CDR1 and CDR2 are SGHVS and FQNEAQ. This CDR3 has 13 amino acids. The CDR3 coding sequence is TGTGCCAGCAGCCCCGAGGGCGGGAGGGGAACTTTCTTC. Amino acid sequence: CASSPEGGRGTFF. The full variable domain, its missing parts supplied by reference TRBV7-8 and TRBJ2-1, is GAGVSQSPRYKVAKRGQDVALRCDPISGHVSLFWYQQALGQGPEFLTYFQNEAQLDKSGLPSDRFFAERPEGSVSTLKIQRTQQEDSAVYLCASSPEGGRGTFFGPGTRLTVL.

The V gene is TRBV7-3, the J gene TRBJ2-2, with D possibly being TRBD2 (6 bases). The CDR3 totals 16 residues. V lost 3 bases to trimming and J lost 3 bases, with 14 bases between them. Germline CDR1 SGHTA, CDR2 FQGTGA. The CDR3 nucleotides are TGTGCCAGCAGCTTTCCGGTAGTAGCGGACACCGGGGAGCTGTTTTTT. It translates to CASSFPVVADTGELFF.

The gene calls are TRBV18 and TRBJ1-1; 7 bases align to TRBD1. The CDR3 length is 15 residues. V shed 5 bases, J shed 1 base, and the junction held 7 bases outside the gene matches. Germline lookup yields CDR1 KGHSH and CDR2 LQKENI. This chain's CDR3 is CASSYAGQTNTEAFF. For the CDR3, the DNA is TGTGCCAGCTCATACGCGGGACAGACGAACACTGAAGCTTTCTTT.

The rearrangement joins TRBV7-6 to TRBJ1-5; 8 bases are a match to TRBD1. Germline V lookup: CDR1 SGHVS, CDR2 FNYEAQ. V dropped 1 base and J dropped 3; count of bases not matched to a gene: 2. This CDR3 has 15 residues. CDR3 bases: TGTGCCAGCAGCTTAGAGACAGGGGCCAATCAGCCCCAGCATTTT. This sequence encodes CASSLETGANQPQHF. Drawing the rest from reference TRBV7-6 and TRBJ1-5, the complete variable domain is GAGVSQSPRYKVTKRGQDVALRCDPISGHVSLYWYRQALGQGPEFLTYFNYEAQQDKSGLPNDRFSAERPEGSISTLTIQRTEQRDSAMYRCASSLETGANQPQHFGDGTRLSIL.

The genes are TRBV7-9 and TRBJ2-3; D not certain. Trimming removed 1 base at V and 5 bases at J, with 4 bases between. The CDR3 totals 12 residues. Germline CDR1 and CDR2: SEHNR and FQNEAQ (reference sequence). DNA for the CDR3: TGTGCCAGCAGCTTAGGCAGAGATACGCAGTATTTT. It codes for CASSLGRDTQYF.

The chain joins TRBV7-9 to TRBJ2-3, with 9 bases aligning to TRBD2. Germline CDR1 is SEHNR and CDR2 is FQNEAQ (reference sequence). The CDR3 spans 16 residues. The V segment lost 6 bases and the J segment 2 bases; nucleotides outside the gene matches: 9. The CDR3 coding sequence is TGTGCCAGCAGTTCGACTAGCGGTCCTTTCACAGATACGCAGTATTTT. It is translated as CASSSTSGPFTDTQYF.

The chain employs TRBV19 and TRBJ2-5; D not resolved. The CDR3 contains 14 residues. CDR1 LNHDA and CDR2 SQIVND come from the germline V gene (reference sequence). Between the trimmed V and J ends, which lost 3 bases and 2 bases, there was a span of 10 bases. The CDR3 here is CASSISTRQETQYF. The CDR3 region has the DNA TGTGCCAGTAGTATCTCGACAAGACAAGAGACCCAGTACTTC.

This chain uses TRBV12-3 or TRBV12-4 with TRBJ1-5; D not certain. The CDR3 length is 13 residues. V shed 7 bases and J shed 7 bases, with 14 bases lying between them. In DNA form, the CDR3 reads TGTGCCAGCACCGGGAGTTGGGGACAGCCCCAGCATTTT. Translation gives CASTGSWGQPQHF.

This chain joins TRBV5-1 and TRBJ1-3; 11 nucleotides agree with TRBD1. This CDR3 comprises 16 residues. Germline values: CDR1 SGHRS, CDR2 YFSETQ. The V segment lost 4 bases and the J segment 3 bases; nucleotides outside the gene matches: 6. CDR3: CASSMDRGPIGNTIYF. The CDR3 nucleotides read TGCGCCAGCAGCATGGACAGGGGGCCAATTGGAAACACCATATATTTT.

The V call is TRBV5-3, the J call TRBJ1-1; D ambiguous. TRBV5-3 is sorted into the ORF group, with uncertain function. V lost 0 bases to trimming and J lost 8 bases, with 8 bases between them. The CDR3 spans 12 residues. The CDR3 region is CARSLDRKEAFF. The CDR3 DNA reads TGTGCCAGAAGCTTGGACAGAAAAGAAGCTTTCTTT.

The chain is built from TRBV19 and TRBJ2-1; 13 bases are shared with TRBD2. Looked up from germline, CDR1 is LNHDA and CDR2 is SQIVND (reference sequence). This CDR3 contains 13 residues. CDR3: CAVTSGRRNEQFF. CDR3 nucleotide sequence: TGTGCGGTGACTAGCGGGAGGCGCAATGAGCAGTTCTTC. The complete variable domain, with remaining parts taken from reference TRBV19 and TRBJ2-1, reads DGGITQSPKYLFRKEGQNVTLSCEQNLNHDAMYWYRQDPGQGLRLIYYSQIVNDFQKGDIAEGYSVSREKKESFPLTVTSAQKNPTAFYLCAVTSGRRNEQFFGPGTRLTVL.

CDR3 amino acids: CASSLVGGGEQYF. The CDR3 DNA reads as TGTGCCAGCAGCTTAGTCGGCGGAGGCGAGCAGTACTTC. The J gene is TRBJ2-7, the V gene TRBV7-8, with D tentatively TRBD2 (5 bases). This CDR3 spans 13 amino acids. Trimming pared 1 base from V and 6 bases from J, leaving 10 bases between. CDR1 and CDR2 (germline): SGHVS, FQNEAQ.

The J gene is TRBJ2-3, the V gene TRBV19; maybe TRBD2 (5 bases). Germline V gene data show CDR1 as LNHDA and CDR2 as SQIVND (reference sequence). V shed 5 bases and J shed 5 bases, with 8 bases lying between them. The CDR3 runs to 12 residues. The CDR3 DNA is TGTGCCAGTAGTGTCGGGATAGATACGCAGTATTTT. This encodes CASSVGIDTQYF.